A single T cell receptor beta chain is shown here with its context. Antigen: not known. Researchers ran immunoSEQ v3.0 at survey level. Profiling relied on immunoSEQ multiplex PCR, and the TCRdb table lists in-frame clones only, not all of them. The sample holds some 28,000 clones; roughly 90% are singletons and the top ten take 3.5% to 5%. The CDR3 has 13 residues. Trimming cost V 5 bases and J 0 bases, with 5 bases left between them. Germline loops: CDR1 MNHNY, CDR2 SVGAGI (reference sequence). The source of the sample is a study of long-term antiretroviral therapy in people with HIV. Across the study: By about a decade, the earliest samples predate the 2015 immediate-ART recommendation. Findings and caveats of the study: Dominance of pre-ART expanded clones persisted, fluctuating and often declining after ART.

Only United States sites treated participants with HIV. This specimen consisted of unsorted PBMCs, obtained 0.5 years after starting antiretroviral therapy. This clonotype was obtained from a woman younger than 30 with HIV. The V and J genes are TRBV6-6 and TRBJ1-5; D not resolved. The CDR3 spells CASSRISNQPQHF. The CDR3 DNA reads TGTGCCAGCAGTCGTATTAGCAATCAGCCCCAGCATTTT.